What follows are 17 T cell receptor beta chains derived from one specimen sequenced in a study of blood T cell repertoires in COVID-19. Generated by immunoSEQ multiplex PCR, the TCRdb table keeps only in-frame clones and is missing some. This table has fewer than 200,000 clones, approximately 90% appearing once. The sample was peripheral blood. These receptors were taken from a man between 18 and 29 years old who had recovered from COVID-19.

The J gene is TRBJ2-1, the V gene TRBV5-6, with a tentative D call TRBD1 (5 bases). There are 12 residues in the CDR3. Trimming took 4 bases from V and 6 from J, leaving 8 bases between them. From germline, CDR1 is SGHDT and CDR2 YYEEEE. The CDR3 spells CASSGAGNEQFF. The CDR3 DNA is TGTGCCAGCAGCGGGGCCGGCAATGAGCAGTTCTTC.

The chain has TRBV5-4 and TRBJ2-7; 7 positions agree with TRBD1. The CDR3 has 16 residues. J gave up 3 bases and V 0 bases, and 9 bases lay outside the gene matches. Germline V CDR1 and CDR2: SGHNT, YYREEE (reference sequence). CDR3 amino acids: CASSLGAGRGIYEQYF. The CDR3 DNA sequence: TGTGCCAGCAGCTTGGGGGCGGGCAGGGGGATCTACGAGCAGTACTTC.

J is TRBJ1-6 and V is TRBV15, with D possibly matching TRBD1 (5 bases). The V and J ends lost 5 bases and 6 bases respectively, with 14 bases between them. This CDR3 has 15 amino acids. In germline, CDR1 is LNHNV, CDR2 YYDKDF (reference sequence). The CDR3 sequence: CATSVPGTGNSPLHF. The CDR3 coding sequence is TGTGCCACCAGCGTGCCCGGGACTGGTAATTCACCCCTCCACTTT.

This sequence joins TRBV19 and TRBJ1-5; 9 bases agree with TRBD1. The length of the CDR3 is 17 residues. The J segment lost 7 bases and the V segment lost 4 bases, leaving 14 bases of the junction unmatched. Germline-derived CDR1 and CDR2 are LNHDA and SQIVND (reference sequence). The CDR3 region has the DNA TGTGCCAGTAGTACAGCTTTAACAGGGGGCGCGTGGCAGCCCCAGCATTTT. The encoded protein is CASSTALTGGAWQPQHF. The whole variable domain, remainder taken from reference TRBV19 and TRBJ1-5, is DGGITQSPKYLFRKEGQNVTLSCEQNLNHDAMYWYRQDPGQGLRLIYYSQIVNDFQKGDIAEGYSVSREKKESFPLTVTSAQKNPTAFYLCASSTALTGGAWQPQHFGDGTRLSIL.

This clone was picked up one time. The CDR3 spells CASSIGLAGLTDTQYF. CDR3 coding DNA: TGTGCCAGCAGCATCGGACTAGCGGGACTCACAGATACGCAGTATTTT. This chain uses TRBV7-2 with TRBJ2-3; 12 positions match TRBD2. Looked up from germline, CDR1 is SGHTA and CDR2 is FQGNSA. The junction had 5 bases not matched to a gene; V was cut back by 5 bases and J by 2 bases. CDR3 length: 16 residues.

The rearrangement joins TRBV19 to TRBJ1-5; unclear D gene. In germline, CDR1 is LNHDA, CDR2 SQIVND (reference sequence). Trimming stripped 4 bases from V and 3 bases from J, with 7 bases between. The CDR3 covers 13 residues. In DNA form, the CDR3 reads TGTGCCAGTAGTAGACACTTCAATCAGCCCCAGCATTTT. This translates into CASSRHFNQPQHF.

The chain carries TRBV7-3 and TRBJ2-1; 8 bases are a match to TRBD1. Germline V gene data show CDR1 as SGHTA and CDR2 as FQGTGA. J lost 10 bases, V lost 3 bases, and 2 bases had no gene match. There are 12 residues in the CDR3. As DNA, the CDR3 is TGTGCCAGCAGCTTCGGGACAGGAGAGCAGTTCTTC. This encodes CASSFGTGEQFF.

The chain couples TRBV6-5 to TRBJ1-1; no reliable D call. Germline CDR1 and CDR2: MNHEY and SVGAGI. The CDR3 runs 13 residues. The germline V and J ends were trimmed by 6 bases and 0 bases, with 8 bases remaining between them. For the CDR3, the DNA is TGTGCCAGCAGGTTATTTATGAACACTGAAGCTTTCTTT. It encodes CASRLFMNTEAFF.

V usage is TRBV11-2 and J usage is TRBJ2-1, with unresolved D. This CDR3 has 14 residues. Trimming removed 3 bases at V and 0 bases at J, with 6 bases between. The germline gives CDR1 SGHAT, CDR2 FQNNGV. The CDR3 loop reads CASSFLDSYNEQFF. The CDR3 coding sequence is TGTGCCAGCAGCTTCCTAGACTCCTACAATGAGCAGTTCTTC.

CDR3 nucleotides: TGTGCCACGGACAGGGAGAGCTATGGCTACACCTTC. Translation: CATDRESYGYTF. The chain is built from TRBV2 and TRBJ1-2; 8 bases are shared with TRBD1. This CDR3 spans 12 amino acids. CDR1 is SNHLY, CDR2 FYNNEI, per germline. Trimming at V came to 10 bases and at J to 4 bases, leaving 5 bases not matched to a gene.

The V call is TRBV29-1, the J call TRBJ2-7; D is unresolved. V was trimmed by 4 bases and J by 2 bases, leaving 15 bases between them. This CDR3 is built from 14 residues. Germline V gene lookup returns CDR1 SQVTM and CDR2 ANQGSEA. CDR3 region: CSVASRLGAYEQYF. Here the CDR3 DNA reads TGCAGCGTTGCGTCGCGGCTCGGTGCCTACGAGCAGTACTTC.

The chain uses TRBV9 and TRBJ2-7; D unresolved. Germline V lookup: CDR1 SGDLS, CDR2 YYNGEE. CDR3 length equals 14 residues. The V and J ends lost 0 bases and 3 bases respectively, with 10 bases between them. Written as DNA, the CDR3 is TGTGCCAGCAGCGTAGGCCAGGCGATCTACGAGCAGTACTTC. Translation: CASSVGQAIYEQYF.

The CDR3 region has the DNA TGTGCCAGCAGCTGGACAGGGTCTAATGAAAAACTGTTTTTT. Its protein is CASSWTGSNEKLFF. This chain uses TRBV28 with TRBJ1-4; 8 nucleotides align to TRBD1. The ends lost 6 bases at V and 3 bases at J; junction bases unmatched: 3. The CDR3 runs 14 residues. The germline V gene has CDR1 MDHEN and CDR2 SYDVKM.

This rearrangement joins TRBV4-1 to TRBJ2-1, with D tentatively TRBD2 (5 bases). Trimming pared 1 base from V and 5 bases from J, leaving 12 bases between. This CDR3 comprises 15 residues. Germline CDR1 and CDR2: MGHRA and YSYEKL. The CDR3 DNA follows: TGCGCCAGCAGCCAAGTGGGAGCTCAGAACAATGAGCAGTTCTTC. Translated: CASSQVGAQNNEQFF.

The table lists this clone with a few counts. The V call is TRBV3-1 (or the pseudogene TRBV3-2), the J call TRBJ1-6; 11 bases map to TRBD1. Germline V lookup: CDR1 LGHDT, CDR2 YNNKEL (reference sequence). V trimming: 5 bases; J trimming: 7 bases; junction bases outside the gene matches: 4. This CDR3 has 15 amino acids. CDR3 residues: CASSSRTGGNSPLHF. The CDR3 bases are TGTGCCAGCAGCTCCCGGACAGGGGGCAATTCACCCCTCCACTTT.

This clone was seen only once. The rearrangement joins TRBV15 to TRBJ2-5, with TRBD2 matching 7 bases. The CDR3 is made up of 15 amino acids. Looked up from germline, CDR1 is LNHNV and CDR2 is YYDKDF (reference sequence). V trimming: 5 bases; J trimming: 4 bases; junction bases outside the gene matches: 10. CDR3 protein: CATSGLREFGETQYF. The DNA for the CDR3 is TGTGCCACCAGCGGTTTGCGGGAGTTCGGAGAGACCCAGTACTTC.

The V gene is TRBV20-1, the J gene TRBJ2-5; D is possibly TRBD1 (6 bases). This CDR3 region has 11 residues. The ends were cut back, 6 bases at V and 9 bases at J, with 14 bases in the middle. Per germline, CDR1 DFQATT and CDR2 SNEGSKA (reference sequence). The CDR3 nucleotides read TGCAGTGCCGCACAGGGTCGAGCCCAGTACTTC. Protein product: CSAAQGRAQYF.